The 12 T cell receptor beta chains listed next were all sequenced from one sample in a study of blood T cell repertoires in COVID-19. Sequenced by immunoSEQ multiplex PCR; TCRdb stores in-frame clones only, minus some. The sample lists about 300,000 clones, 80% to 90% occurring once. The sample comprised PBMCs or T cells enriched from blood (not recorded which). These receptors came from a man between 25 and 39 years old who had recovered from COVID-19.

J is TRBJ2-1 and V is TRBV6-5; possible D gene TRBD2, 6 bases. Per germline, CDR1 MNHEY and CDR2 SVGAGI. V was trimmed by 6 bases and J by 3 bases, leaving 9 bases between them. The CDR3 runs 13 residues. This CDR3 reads CASREGLYNEQFF. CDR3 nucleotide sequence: TGTGCCAGCAGGGAGGGACTCTACAATGAGCAGTTCTTC.

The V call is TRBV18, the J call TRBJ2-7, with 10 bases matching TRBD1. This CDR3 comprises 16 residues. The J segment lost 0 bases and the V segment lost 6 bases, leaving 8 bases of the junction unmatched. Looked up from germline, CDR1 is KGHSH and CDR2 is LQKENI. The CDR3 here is CASSPYRTGGSYEQYF. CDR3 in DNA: TGTGCCAGCTCCCCATACCGGACAGGGGGCTCCTACGAGCAGTACTTC.

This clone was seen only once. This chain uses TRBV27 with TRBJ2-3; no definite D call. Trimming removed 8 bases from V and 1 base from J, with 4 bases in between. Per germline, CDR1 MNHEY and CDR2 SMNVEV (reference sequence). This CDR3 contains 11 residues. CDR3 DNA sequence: TGTGCCAGCGGGCGCACAGATACGCAGTATTTT. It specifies CASGRTDTQYF.

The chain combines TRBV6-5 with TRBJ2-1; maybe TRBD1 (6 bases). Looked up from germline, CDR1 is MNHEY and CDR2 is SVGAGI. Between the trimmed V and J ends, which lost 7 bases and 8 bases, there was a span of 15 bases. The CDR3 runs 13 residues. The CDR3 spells CASNQGRADEQFF. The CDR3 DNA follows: TGTGCCAGCAACCAGGGGCGCGCGGATGAGCAGTTCTTC.

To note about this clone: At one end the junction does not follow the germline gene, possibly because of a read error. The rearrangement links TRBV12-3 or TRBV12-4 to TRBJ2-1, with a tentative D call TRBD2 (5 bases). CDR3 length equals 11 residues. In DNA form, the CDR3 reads TGTGCCAGCAGACTGGACTCTCGCAGAGTCTTC. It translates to CASRLDSRRVF.

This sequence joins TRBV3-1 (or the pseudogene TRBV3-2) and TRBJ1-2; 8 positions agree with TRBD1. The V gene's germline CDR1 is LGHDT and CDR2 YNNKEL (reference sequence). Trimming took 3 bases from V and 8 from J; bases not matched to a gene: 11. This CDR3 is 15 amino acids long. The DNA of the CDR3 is TGTGCCAGCAGCCAGTCAGTAGGACAGGGCTCGGGCTACACCTTC. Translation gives CASSQSVGQGSGYTF.

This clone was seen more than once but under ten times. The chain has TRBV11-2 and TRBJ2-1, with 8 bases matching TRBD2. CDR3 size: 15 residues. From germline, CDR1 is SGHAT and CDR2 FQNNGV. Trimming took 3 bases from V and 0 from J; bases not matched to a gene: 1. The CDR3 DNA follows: TGTGCCAGCAGCTTTGGGACTAGCTCCTACAATGAGCAGTTCTTC. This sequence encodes CASSFGTSSYNEQFF.

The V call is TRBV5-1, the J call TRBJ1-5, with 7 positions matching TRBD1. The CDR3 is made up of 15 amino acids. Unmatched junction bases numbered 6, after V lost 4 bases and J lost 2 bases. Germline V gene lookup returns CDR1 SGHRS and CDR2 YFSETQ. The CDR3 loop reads CASSATGARNQPQHF. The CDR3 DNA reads TGCGCCAGCAGCGCCACAGGGGCGCGCAATCAGCCCCAGCATTTT.

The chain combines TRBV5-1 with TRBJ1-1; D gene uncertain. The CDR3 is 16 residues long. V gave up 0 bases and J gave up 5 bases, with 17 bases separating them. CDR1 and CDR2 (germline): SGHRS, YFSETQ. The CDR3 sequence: CASSLALQPSGTEAFF. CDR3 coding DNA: TGCGCCAGCAGCTTGGCGCTACAGCCAAGCGGGACTGAAGCTTTCTTT.

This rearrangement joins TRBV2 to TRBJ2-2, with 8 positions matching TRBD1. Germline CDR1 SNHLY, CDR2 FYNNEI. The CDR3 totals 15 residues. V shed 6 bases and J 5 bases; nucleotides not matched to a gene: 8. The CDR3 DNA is TGTGCCAGCAGACCCGGGACAGGAAGAACCGGGGAGCTGTTTTTT. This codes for CASRPGTGRTGELFF.

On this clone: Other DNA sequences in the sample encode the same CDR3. The CDR3: CASSEIGSSYEQYF. DNA for the CDR3: TGTGCCAGCAGTGAAATCGGTTCCTCCTACGAGCAGTACTTC. This chain connects TRBV6-1 to TRBJ2-7; D unclear. V lost 2 bases and J 0 bases, leaving 8 bases between the germline ends. The CDR3 runs to 14 residues. The germline gives CDR1 MNHNS, CDR2 SASEGT.

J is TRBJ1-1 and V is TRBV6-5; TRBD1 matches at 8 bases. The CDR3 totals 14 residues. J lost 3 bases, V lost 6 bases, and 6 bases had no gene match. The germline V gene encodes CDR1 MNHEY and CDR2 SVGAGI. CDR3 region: CASSLLDRDTEAFF. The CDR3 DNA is TGTGCCAGCAGCCTTTTGGACAGGGACACTGAAGCTTTCTTT.